A single sample is the source of the 17 T cell receptor beta chains below, sequenced in a study of blood T cells in healthy people across ages (dated by TCRdb to the mid-2010s). The library was built by means of 5' RACE. TCRdb records Illumina HiSeq 2500 as the sequencer. A second roughly 6 to 12 cycle PCR used a sample-barcoded 5' primer and a J-beta primer mix. TCRdb applied fastp at Q25 and MiXCR to the public reads, then kept only in-frame beta chains. Each record represents a unique CDR3 protein, reported with the most common genes and DNA among its rows. This sample has hundreds of thousands of distinct CDR3 sequences in its table, and around a quarter of those were observed once. The top ten clonotypes cover approximately 3.5% of the sample. These sequences were also reported in another study, on T cells of mothers and their children.

The specimen was blood. These receptors all come from a boy between 2 and 15 years old in good health.

This clonotype was detected only a few times. The chain joins TRBV10-3 to TRBJ1-2; 8 bases line up with TRBD1. V gave up 2 bases and J gave up 2 bases; unmatched junction bases: 4. The V gene's germline CDR1 is ENHRY and CDR2 SYGVKD. The CDR3 is 15 amino acids. CDR3 nucleotide sequence: TGTGCCATCAGTGAGCAAGGACAGGGAAACTATGGCTACACCTTC. Translating it yields CAISEQGQGNYGYTF.

This clonotype was recorded many times. The chain combines TRBV5-1 with TRBJ2-5; 7 nucleotides align to TRBD2. The CDR3 has 16 amino acids. Trimming cost V 0 bases and J 5 bases; bases outside gene matches: 10. Per germline, CDR1 SGHRS and CDR2 YFSETQ. CDR3 region: CASSLASPRRGETQYF. The DNA for the CDR3 is TGCGCCAGCAGCTTGGCCTCACCACGGCGGGGGGAGACCCAGTACTTC.

The chain combines TRBV15 with TRBJ2-4; either TRBD1 or TRBD2 may supply D (6 bases each). In germline, CDR1 is LNHNV, CDR2 YYDKDF (reference sequence). The CDR3 has 19 residues. The V end was cut by 1 base, the J end by 2 bases, with 21 bases between. The CDR3 protein is CATSRASSGLGGTKNIQYF. CDR3 sequence (DNA): TGTGCCACCAGCAGAGCCTCTTCTGGGCTAGGGGGGACCAAAAACATTCAGTACTTC.

The J gene is TRBJ2-3, the V gene TRBV25-1, with a weak D call TRBD1 (5 bases). Germline CDR1 MGHDK, CDR2 SYGVNS. V lost 3 bases and J 1 base, leaving 8 bases between the germline ends. The CDR3 consists of 14 residues. The CDR3 region is CASSDGRGTDTQYF. The CDR3 nucleotides read TGTGCCAGCAGTGATGGCAGGGGCACAGATACGCAGTATTTT.

V usage is TRBV6-5 and J usage is TRBJ2-7; TRBD2 matches at 8 bases. This CDR3 is built from 16 residues. Trimming took 0 bases from V and 3 from J; bases not matched to a gene: 7. Germline V gives CDR1 MNHEY, CDR2 SVGAGI. The CDR3 loop is CASSYSAGASLYEQYF. DNA for the CDR3: TGTGCCAGCAGTTACTCAGCGGGAGCATCCCTCTACGAGCAGTACTTC.

The V gene is TRBV6-6, the J gene TRBJ2-3; maybe TRBD2 (5 bases). Per germline, CDR1 MNHNY and CDR2 SVGAGI (reference sequence). V lost 6 bases, J lost 0 bases, and 13 bases lay in between. This CDR3 comprises 15 residues. The CDR3 loop is CASSTGRTSTDTQYF. CDR3 DNA: TGTGCCAGCAGCACCGGACGGACTAGCACAGATACGCAGTATTTT.

This clonotype was counted between two and nine times. The CDR3 DNA is TGTGCCAGCAGCTTAACGAGCTGGGGTTACGAGCAGTACTTC. Translating gives CASSLTSWGYEQYF. The J gene is TRBJ2-7, the V gene TRBV7-9; D unclear. Germline lookup yields CDR1 SEHNR and CDR2 FQNEAQ (reference sequence). V was clipped by 2 bases and J by 4 bases, with 12 bases between them. The CDR3 has 14 residues. Full variable domain (outside the CDR3, taken from reference TRBV7-9 and TRBJ2-7): DTGVSQNPRHKITKRGQNVTFRCDPISEHNRLYWYRQTLGQGPEFLTYFQNEAQLEKSRLLSDRFSAERPKGSFSTLEIQRTEQGDSAMYLCASSLTSWGYEQYFGPGTRLTVT.

This clonotype occurred many times. The chain links TRBV5-1 to TRBJ2-7; maybe TRBD1 (6 bases). V shed 0 bases and J shed 3 bases, with 7 bases lying between them. CDR1 and CDR2 from the germline V gene are SGHRS and YFSETQ. CDR3 length equals 13 residues. The CDR3 protein is CASSLEQGYEQYF. The CDR3 nucleotides read TGCGCCAGCAGCTTGGAACAGGGCTACGAGCAGTACTTC.

V usage is TRBV6-2 or TRBV6-3 and J usage is TRBJ2-7, with 7 nucleotides matching TRBD1. The CDR3 is 15 residues long. V gave up 2 bases and J gave up 3 bases; unmatched junction bases: 7. Germline CDR1 MNHEY, CDR2 SVGEGT. The CDR3 region is CASSYDGTAYYEQYF. In nucleotides, the CDR3 is TGTGCCAGCAGTTACGACGGGACAGCCTACTACGAGCAGTACTTC.

In DNA form, the CDR3 reads TGTGCCAGCAGTTTCGGCAGGGGCGAGCAGTACTTC. Its protein product is CASSFGRGEQYF. The chain uses TRBV28 and TRBJ2-1; D may be TRBD1 (6 bases). The closer fit of TRBJ2-7 to the DNA end suggests the J call may be wrong. The CDR3 is 12 amino acids. Germline CDR1 MDHEN, CDR2 SYDVKM.

This clonotype has more than one count but fewer than ten. J is TRBJ2-1 and V is TRBV6-1, with 7 nucleotides matching TRBD1. Germline V lookup: CDR1 MNHNS, CDR2 SASEGT. V trimming: 5 bases; J trimming: 3 bases; junction bases outside the gene matches: 4. The CDR3 has 14 amino acids. The CDR3 sequence: CASSTGQLYNEQFF. The CDR3 coding sequence is TGTGCCAGCAGTACGGGACAGCTCTACAATGAGCAGTTCTTC.

This chain connects TRBV6-2 or TRBV6-3 to TRBJ2-7; D is undetermined. The CDR3 has 16 residues. Deletions cut 10 bases from V and 1 base from J, with 23 bases between. Per the germline V gene, CDR1 is MNHEY and CDR2 is SVGEGT. CDR3 sequence: CATKPERIRTSYEQYF. The CDR3, as DNA: TGTGCCACCAAACCCGAACGGATCCGAACATCCTACGAGCAGTACTTC.

The V call is TRBV9, the J call TRBJ1-6; the D gene is possibly TRBD1 (5 bases). Trimming shortened V by 0 bases and J by 10 bases, and 11 bases separated the two germline ends. The germline CDR1 and CDR2 sequences are SGDLS and YYNGEE. This CDR3 spans 14 amino acids. In DNA, the CDR3 is TGTGCCAGCAGCGTAGGCCGGGGGGGGTCACCCCTCCACTTT. This gives the protein CASSVGRGGSPLHF.

The chain links TRBV7-9 to TRBJ1-1, with 7 bases identical to TRBD1. With V trimmed by 6 bases and J by 0 bases, 10 bases remained unmatched. The V gene's germline CDR1 is SEHNR and CDR2 FQNEAQ (reference sequence). The CDR3 contains 16 residues. The CDR3 bases are TGTGCCAGCAGACTCTACCCCGGGACAGTGAACACTGAAGCTTTCTTT. It yields the protein CASRLYPGTVNTEAFF.

The chain is built from TRBV20-1 and TRBJ2-4; D possibly corresponds to TRBD1 (5 bases). The CDR3 has 16 amino acids. Germline CDR1 and CDR2: DFQATT and SNEGSKA (reference sequence). Between the trimmed V and J ends, which lost 5 bases and 6 bases, there was a span of 23 bases. The CDR3 loop is CSAPLRQGPTSNIQYF. CDR3 sequence (DNA): TGCAGTGCTCCCCTCCGGCAGGGCCCAACGTCAAACATTCAGTACTTC.

This rearrangement joins TRBV29-1 to TRBJ2-4, with D uncertain. This CDR3 spans 12 amino acids. Germline assignment: CDR1 SQVTM and CDR2 ANQGSEA. Trimming left V 4 bases short and J 3 bases short, with 7 bases between. DNA for the CDR3: TGCAGCGTTGGGCACAGCAAAAACATTCAGTACTTC. Translating it yields CSVGHSKNIQYF.

This clonotype was counted only a few times. The chain uses TRBV5-1 and TRBJ1-4; no clear D. This CDR3 contains 13 residues. The V and J ends lost 5 bases and 7 bases respectively, with 12 bases between them. Germline CDR1 reads SGHRS; CDR2 reads YFSETQ. The CDR3 is CASRMDRTEKLFF. The DNA of the CDR3 is TGCGCCAGCAGGATGGATAGGACTGAAAAACTGTTTTTT. The entire variable domain, with the rest obtained from reference TRBV5-1 and TRBJ1-4, is as follows: KAGVTQTPRYLIKTRGQQVTLSCSPISGHRSVSWYQQTPGQGLQFLFEYFSETQRNKGNFPGRFSGRQFSNSRSEMNVSTLELGDSALYLCASRMDRTEKLFFGSGTQLSVL.